This is a list of T cell receptor beta chains from one sample in a study of CD8+CD57+ T cells in acquired aplastic anemia. TCRdb re-derived calls from the reads in MiXCR, one entry per CDR3 protein. Among 260,000 or so distinct CDR3 sequences, approximately 79% were seen once, and the ten largest hold over 35%. The sample taken for sequencing was sorted CD4+, CD8+, or CD8+CD57+ T cells (not recorded which) from PBMCs. The origin of the receptors is a human donor with aplastic anemia. The CDR3 runs from the conserved cysteine through the conserved F or W. Fields, in order: clone size, J gene, D gene, V gene, CDR3 protein, CDR3 DNA. A D gene is named only where the DNA matches it firmly. The size of a clone is reported for some rows only, either as once, few or many, or as a class for expanded clones.

>.|TRBJ1-1|.|TRBV2
CASGLDLTGKTEAFF
TGTGCCAGCGGCTTAGATCTGACAGGTAAGACTGAAGCTTTCTTT
>.|TRBJ2-1|TRBD1|TRBV7-9
CASSMGQGDNSPLHFF
TGTGCCAGCAGCATGGGACAGGGTGATAATTCACCCCTCCACTTTTTC
>.|TRBJ2-7|TRBD1|TRBV4-3
CASSHGQGSYEQYF
TGCGCCAGCAGCCACGGACAGGGATCGTACGAGCAGTACTTC
>few|TRBJ1-2|TRBD1|TRBV9
CASSVGDRGLDYGYTF
TGTGCCAGCAGCGTAGGGGACAGGGGCTTGGACTATGGCTACACCTTC
>.|TRBJ2-3|.|TRBV7-8
CASGLGGAADTHF
TGTGCCAGCGGCTTAGGGGGAGCAGCCGATACGCATTTT
>.|TRBJ2-3|.|TRBV6-4
CASSESGQGGSNTQYF
TGTGCCAGCAGTGAGTCCGGGCAGGGAGGTTCGAATACGCAGTATTTT
>.|TRBJ1-2|TRBD1|TRBV2
CASEGGYDGYTF
TGTGCCAGCGAAGGGGGCTACGATGGCTACACCTTC
>.|TRBJ2-6|.|TRBV5-5
CASSSADSYGANVLTF
TGTGCCAGCAGCTCGGCGGATAGCTACGGGGCCAACGTCCTGACTTTC
>.|TRBJ1-1|.|TRBV15
CATSRDPGHTVPTTEAFF
TGTGCCACCAGCAGGGATCCAGGGCACACTGTTCCGACGACTGAAGCTTTCTTT
>many|TRBJ2-1|TRBD2|TRBV5-6
CASRKVAGGLSYNEQFF
TGTGCCAGCAGGAAAGTAGCGGGGGGGCTTTCCTACAATGAGCAGTTCTTC
>.|TRBJ1-1|TRBD1|TRBV7-3
CASSAWTGWGNTEAFF
TGTGCCAGCAGCGCGTGGACAGGATGGGGGAACACTGAAGCTTTCTTT
>.|TRBJ1-1|TRBD1|TRBV7-2
CASSLDLTGNTDTFF
TGTGCCAGCAGCTTAGATCTGACAGGGAACACAGATACTTTCTTT
>.|TRBJ1-1|.|TRBV7-9
CASSFQRSGGSDALF
TGTGCCAGCAGCTTTCAAAGAAGCGGGGGGAGCGATGCGCTCTTT
>.|TRBJ2-5|.|TRBV24-1
CATTQFGQETQYF
TGTGCCACCACCCAGTTCGGGCAAGAGACCCAGTACTTC
>.|TRBJ1-1|.|TRBV9
CATEVLAEAFF
TGTGCCACCGAAGTCTTGGCTGAAGCTTTCTTT
>.|TRBJ2-1|.|TRBV10-3
CASSEGGGNGQDEQFF
TGTGCCAGCAGTGAGGGGGGCGGAAACGGACAGGATGAGCAGTTCTTC
>.|TRBJ1-2|.|TRBV24-1
CATSDTGEAEGYTF
TGTGCCACCAGTGACACCGGGGAGGCGGAGGGCTACACCTTC
>.|TRBJ2-7|.|TRBV7-3
CASSPGQGGEQYF
TGTGCCAGCAGCCCAGGTCAAGGGGGCGAGCAGTACTTC
>.|TRBJ1-2|.|TRBV20-1
CSARDPAGGLGYGYTF
TGCAGTGCTAGAGATCCGGCCGGGGGGCTAGGGTATGGCTACACCTTC
>.|TRBJ2-5|.|TRBV9
CASSPRTTDDWVGLETQYF
TGTGCCAGCAGCCCCCGGACTACTGATGACTGGGTGGGGTTAGAGACCCAGTACTTC
>.|TRBJ2-1|TRBD2|TRBV6-4
CASSDSTSGGADEQFF
TGTGCCAGCAGTGACTCGACTAGCGGGGGGGCCGATGAGCAGTTCTTC
>.|TRBJ2-3|.|TRBV2
CASGDVGTYTQYF
TGTGCCAGCGGTGACGTGGGCACATATACGCAGTATTTT
>.|TRBJ2-5|.|TRBV9
CASSRGGESRTQYF
TGTGCCAGCAGCAGAGGTGGGGAGAGCCGCACCCAGTACTTC
>.|TRBJ2-5|.|TRBV5-1
CASSFEGNSGETQYF
TGCGCCAGCAGCTTTGAAGGGAATAGCGGAGAGACCCAGTACTTC
>.|TRBJ2-3|TRBD2|TRBV7-3
CASSLAGGGDAQFF
TGTGCCAGCAGCTTAGCGGGAGGGGGCGATGCGCAGTTTTTT
>few|TRBJ2-7|TRBD1|TRBV10-2
CASSDPRDRENEQYF
TGCGCCAGCAGTGACCCACGGGACAGGGAAAACGAGCAGTACTTC
>.|TRBJ1-6|.|TRBV7-8
CASSSGRGSDTPLHF
TGTGCCAGCAGTTCAGGGCGGGGATCAGATACGCCCCTCCACTTT
>.|TRBJ1-5|.|TRBV24-1
CATSDPRAPDQPQHF
TGTGCCACCAGTGACCCCCGGGCCCCTGATCAGCCCCAGCATTTT
>.|TRBJ1-5|.|TRBV11-3
CASSFDRTEPQHF
TGCGCCAGCAGCTTTGATCGGACAGAGCCCCAGCATTTT
>.|TRBJ1-5|.|TRBV20-1
CSAREPSSRGRLEPQHF
TGCAGTGCTAGAGAACCCTCGAGTCGGGGGCGACTTGAGCCCCAGCATTTT
>once|TRBJ2-3|.|TRBV9
CASSVGGESTEKYF
TGTGCCAGCAGCGTAGGGGGAGAGAGCACAGAGAAGTATTTT
>.|TRBJ1-1|TRBD1|TRBV25-1
CASSAQDRTGAEAFF
TGTGCCAGCAGTGCGCAGGACAGGACGGGCGCTGAAGCTTTCTTT
>.|TRBJ2-1|.|TRBV6-1
CASSRHTEGRQPQQFF
TGTGCCAGCAGTAGACACACAGAAGGGCGTCAGCCCCAGCAGTTCTTC
>.|TRBJ2-3|.|TRBV7-3
CASRREGDADTQCF
TGTGCCAGCAGAAGAGAGGGCGACGCCGATACACAGTGTTTT
>.|TRBJ2-5|.|TRBV15
CATSSACGTETRYF
TGTGCCACCAGCAGCGCTTGTGGGACGGAGACCCGGTACTTC
>once|TRBJ2-7|.|TRBV5-1
CASSLAWGDPYEQYF
TGCGCCAGCAGCTTGGCGTGGGGGGACCCCTACGAGCAGTACTTC
>.|TRBJ1-1|.|TRBV7-9
CASSFEISGRTEAFF
TGTGCCAGCAGCTTTGAAATAAGCGGGAGGACTGAAGCTTTCTTT
>.|TRBJ2-5|.|TRBV7-9
CASSLVHTTEKLFYF
TGTGCCAGCAGCTTAGTCCACACGACTGAAAAACTGTTTTACTTC
>.|TRBJ2-1|.|TRBV5-6
CASSMERGITEQFF
TGTGCCAGCAGCATGGAGAGGGGGATTACTGAGCAGTTCTTC
>.|TRBJ1-1|.|TRBV24-1
CASSAKGTGAFF
TGTGCCAGCAGTGCCAAGGGCACTGGAGCTTTCTTT
>.|TRBJ2-1|.|TRBV19
CASSRASRGENEQFF
TGTGCCAGTAGTAGAGCTAGCCGAGGGGAGAATGAGCAGTTCTTC
>.|TRBJ1-2|.|TRBV3-1
CASSPRGLEYTSYLF
TGTGCCAGCAGCCCCCGGGGCCTTGAATATACTAGCTACTTGTTC
>.|TRBJ1-1|.|TRBV5-4
CASSFTSGNTEAFF
TGTGCCAGCAGCTTTACTAGCGGAAACACTGAAGCTTTCTTT
>.|TRBJ1-5|.|TRBV2
CASSEVNSDQPHHF
TGTGCCAGCAGTGAGGTTAATAGCGATCAGCCCCACCATTTT
>.|TRBJ2-3|TRBD2|TRBV7-2
CASRNSGADNQYF
TGTGCCAGCAGAAATAGCGGGGCAGATAATCAGTATTTT
>once|TRBJ2-7|TRBD2|TRBV2
CASSKLAGLVGEQYF
TGTGCCAGCAGTAAACTAGCGGGACTCGTTGGTGAGCAGTACTTC
>.|TRBJ2-1|.|TRBV27
CASRQGRAGSQSFQFF
TGTGCCAGCAGACAGGGACGAGCGGGAAGTCAGTCCTTCCAGTTCTTC
>.|TRBJ2-1|.|TRBV5-6
CASSLGRVLYNEQFF
TGTGCCAGCAGCTTGGGGAGGGTGTTGTACAATGAGCAGTTCTTC
>.|TRBJ2-3|.|TRBV7-9
CASRLGGTDGEYF
TGTGCCAGCAGGTTAGGGGGTACAGATGGGGAGTATTTT
>.|TRBJ1-6|.|TRBV7-3
CASSRQANAVEHSLHF
TGTGCCAGCTCAAGACAGGCCAACGCCGTTGAACACTCCCTCCACTTT
>few|TRBJ1-2|TRBD1|TRBV7-9
CASSSGNTGDYGYTF
TGTGCCAGCAGCTCCGGGAACACAGGGGACTATGGCTACACCTTC
>.|TRBJ2-3|.|TRBV19
CASSIAGGPDTQQF
TGTGCCAGTAGTATAGCTGGCGGACCCGACACGCAGCAGTTT
>once|TRBJ2-1|TRBD1|TRBV5-8
CASSPGQVHEQFF
TGTGCCAGCAGCCCTGGACAGGTCCATGAGCAGTTCTTC
>.|TRBJ2-3|TRBD1|TRBV7-9
CASSLGQGAKSYTF
TGTGCCAGCAGCTTAGGTCAGGGGGCGAAGAGCTACACCTTT
>.|TRBJ1-2|.|TRBV7-8
CAISLAGGGVAHGYTF
TGTGCCATCAGCTTAGCGGGAGGTGGCGTGGCGCATGGCTACACCTTC
>.|TRBJ1-1|.|TRBV19
CASSLDMTANTEAFF
TGTGCCAGTAGTTTAGATATGACAGCCAACACTGAAGCTTTCTTT
>few|TRBJ2-3|.|TRBV11-2
CASSVGQNTQYF
TGTGCCAGCAGCGTAGGACAGAATACGCAGTATTTT
>.|TRBJ1-2|TRBD1|TRBV19
CASSGTESSSDEYIF
TGTGCCAGTAGTGGGACAGAGAGCTCTTCCGATGAGTACATCTTC
>.|TRBJ2-1|.|TRBV24-1
CATSEARQEVNEQFF
TGTGCCACCAGTGAGGCAAGACAGGAGGTCAATGAGCAGTTCTTC
>.|TRBJ1-2|.|TRBV7-9
CASSLAPADTQDFTF
TGTGCCAGCAGCTTAGCCCCCGCAGATACGCAGGATTTTACCTTC